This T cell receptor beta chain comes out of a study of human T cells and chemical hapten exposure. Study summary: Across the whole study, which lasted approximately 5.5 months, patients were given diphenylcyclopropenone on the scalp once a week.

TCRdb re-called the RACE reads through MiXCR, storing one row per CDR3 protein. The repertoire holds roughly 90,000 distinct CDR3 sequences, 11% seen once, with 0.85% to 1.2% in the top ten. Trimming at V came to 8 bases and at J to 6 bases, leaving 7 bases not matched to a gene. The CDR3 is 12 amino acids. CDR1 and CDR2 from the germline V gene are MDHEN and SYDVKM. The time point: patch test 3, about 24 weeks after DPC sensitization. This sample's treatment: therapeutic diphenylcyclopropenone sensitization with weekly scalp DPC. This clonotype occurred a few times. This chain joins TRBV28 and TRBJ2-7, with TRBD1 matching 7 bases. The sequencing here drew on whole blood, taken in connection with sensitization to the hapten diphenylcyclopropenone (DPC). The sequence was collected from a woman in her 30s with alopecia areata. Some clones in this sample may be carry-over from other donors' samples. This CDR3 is CASGEQGREQYV. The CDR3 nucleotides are TGTGCCAGCGGAGAACAGGGGCGCGAGCAGTACGTC.